The 31 T cell receptor beta chains below all came from one sample that was sequenced in a study of immune heterogeneity within non-small cell lung tumors. A multiplex PCR containing 32 V primers and 13 J primers was used to amplify TCR beta CDR3. TCRdb re-derived calls from the multiplex PCR reads in MiXCR, one entry per CDR3 protein. The sample has roughly 10,000 distinct CDR3 sequences; about 20% are singletons. The template for each sample was 600 ng of genomic DNA, which had been extracted from bulk tumor tissue. Several far-apart biopsies were taken per primary tumor during surgery. Those enrolled were patients newly diagnosed with untreated non-small cell lung cancer and undergoing curative surgery. What was sequenced was lung tumor tissue. The origin of the receptors is a man aged 55 to 70 with non-small cell lung cancer.

The chain combines TRBV19 with TRBJ1-1; D not certain. This CDR3 region has 12 residues. Trimming cost V 7 bases and J 3 bases, with 9 bases left between them. Germline V gene sequence: CDR1 LNHDA, CDR2 SQIVND (reference sequence). As DNA, the CDR3 is TGTGCCAGTATGTGGAGTCACACTGAAGCTTTCTTT. Translated: CASMWSHTEAFF.

Only a few counts were recorded for this clonotype. This chain joins TRBV5-1 and TRBJ2-3; D could derive from TRBD1 or TRBD2 (5 bases each). The germline CDR1 and CDR2 sequences are SGHRS and YFSETQ. V was trimmed by 4 bases and J by 0 bases, leaving 12 bases between them. The length of the CDR3 is 15 residues. CDR3 nucleotides: TGCGCCAGCAGCACGGGACGGACTAGCACAGATACGCAGTATTTT. The encoded protein is CASSTGRTSTDTQYF.

The V and J genes are TRBV5-1 and TRBJ2-3, with 9 positions matching TRBD2. Germline trimming cut 1 base from V and 4 bases from J; bases unmatched to any gene: 7. This CDR3 has 16 residues. Germline CDR1 is SGHRS and CDR2 is YFSETQ. For the CDR3, the DNA is TGCGCCAGCAGCTTGAACCAGGCGGGAGGGCCAGATACGCAGTATTTT. Protein: CASSLNQAGGPDTQYF.

This clonotype was found a few times. The rearrangement links TRBV5-5 to TRBJ1-5; D uncertain. Trimming took off 0 bases at V and 5 bases at J, with 9 bases between the two ends. The CDR3 extends over 14 amino acids. Germline CDR1 SGHKS, CDR2 YYEKEE (reference sequence). The CDR3 protein is CASSLGGLDQPQHF. In DNA, the CDR3 is TGTGCCAGCAGCTTGGGAGGGCTGGATCAGCCCCAGCATTTT.

Turning to this clonotype: Given a much more abundant clone one base away, this may be a read error. The J gene is TRBJ2-7, the V gene TRBV3-1; D is perhaps TRBD2 (6 bases). CDR1 is LGHDT and CDR2 is YNNKEL in the germline V gene (reference sequence). The CDR3 extends over 15 amino acids. This CDR3 reads CASSQYPGVTYKQYF. The CDR3 region has the DNA TGTGCCAGCAGCCAATACCCGGGAGTCACCTACAAGCAGTACTTC.

This clonotype was detected only a few times. The chain joins TRBV20-1 to TRBJ2-1, with 12 bases fitting TRBD2. This CDR3 is built from 15 residues. J gave up 8 bases and V 6 bases, and 11 bases lay outside the gene matches. Germline V gives CDR1 DFQATT, CDR2 SNEGSKA (reference sequence). CDR3 DNA sequence: TGCAGTGCCCCGCGGGTACTAGCGGGAGGTCATGAGCAGTTCTTC. It specifies CSAPRVLAGGHEQFF.

This clonotype has ten or more counts. This chain uses TRBV5-1 with TRBJ2-3, with 7 nucleotides matching TRBD2. V gave up 0 bases and J gave up 1 base; unmatched junction bases: 5. The CDR3 totals 16 residues. Germline-derived CDR1 and CDR2 are SGHRS and YFSETQ. DNA of the CDR3: TGCGCCAGCAGCTTGGTGCGGGGGAGGGGCACAGATACGCAGTATTTT. This sequence encodes CASSLVRGRGTDTQYF.

This clonotype was observed a few times. This chain uses TRBV10-3 with TRBJ2-1; D call uncertain. Germline V gene sequence: CDR1 ENHRY, CDR2 SYGVKD. V was pared by 4 bases and J by 9 bases, with 7 bases between. The CDR3 contains 11 residues. CDR3 DNA: TGTGCCATCAGTGCCGACGGTGAGCAGTTCTTC. Protein product: CAISADGEQFF.

This clonotype is judged medium-sized. V usage is TRBV28 and J usage is TRBJ2-3, with TRBD2 identical over 7 bases. V shed 6 bases and J 0 bases; nucleotides not matched to a gene: 9. Germline V gene sequence: CDR1 MDHEN, CDR2 SYDVKM. The CDR3 is made up of 16 amino acids. This CDR3 reads CASSDNLAASTDTQYF. For the CDR3, the DNA is TGTGCCAGCAGCGACAATCTAGCGGCTAGCACAGATACGCAGTATTTT.

This clonotype is deemed medium-sized (0.01 to 0.1%). The rearrangement uses TRBV27 and TRBJ1-3; tentatively, D is TRBD1 (5 bases). The CDR3 is 14 residues long. Germline V CDR1 and CDR2: MNHEY, SMNVEV (reference sequence). Trimming took off 7 bases at V and 2 bases at J, with 12 bases between the two ends. The CDR3 is CASINRGTGNTIYF. CDR3 in DNA: TGTGCCAGCATTAACCGGGGCACTGGAAACACCATATATTTT.

A single count supports this clonotype. A much more abundant neighbour one base away suggests this may be a read error. The genes are TRBV13 and TRBJ2-1, with D perhaps matching TRBD1 (7 bases). The CDR3 is 14 residues long. The germline CDR1 and CDR2 sequences are PRHDT and FYEKMQ (reference sequence). For the CDR3, the DNA is TGTGTCAGCAGCTCAGGGGGGCTAGCCTCCAAGCAGTTCTTC. Protein: CVSSSGGLASKQFF.

Judged by abundance, this clonotype is medium-sized (0.01 to 0.1%). The chain uses TRBV7-3 and TRBJ2-1; 8 bases are shared with TRBD2. The ends lost 4 bases at V and 9 bases at J; junction bases unmatched: 11. The CDR3 loop spans 15 amino acids. Germline V gene sequence: CDR1 SGHTA, CDR2 FQGTGA. DNA for the CDR3: TGTGCCAGCAGCTCCTCCCCCGGGACTAGGGTTGAGCAGTTCTTC. It encodes CASSSSPGTRVEQFF. Supplemented by reference TRBV7-3 and TRBJ2-1, the full variable domain reads GAGVSQTPSNKVTEKGKYVELRCDPISGHTALYWYRQSLGQGPEFLIYFQGTGAADDSGLPNDRFFAVRPEGSVSTLKIQRTERGDSAVYLCASSSSPGTRVEQFFGPGTRLTVL.

The rearrangement links TRBV19 to TRBJ1-1; D unclear. The CDR3 covers 12 residues. From germline, CDR1 is LNHDA and CDR2 SQIVND (reference sequence). Trimming removed 3 bases from V and 6 bases from J, with 8 bases in between. The CDR3 loop is CASSMTKSEAFF. The CDR3 coding sequence is TGTGCCAGTAGTATGACAAAATCTGAAGCTTTCTTT.

This clonotype was counted a few times. CDR3 DNA sequence: TGTGCCAGCAGTTTCCGGGACAGAAGCATTGGCGCCTACAATGAGCAGTTCTTC. It translates to CASSFRDRSIGAYNEQFF. The chain uses TRBV6-1 and TRBJ2-1; 7 nucleotides align to TRBD1. V dropped 5 bases and J dropped 2; count of bases not matched to a gene: 15. The germline CDR1 and CDR2 sequences are MNHNS and SASEGT. CDR3 length: 18 residues.

In its sample, this clonotype is medium-sized. V gene TRBV19 combines with J gene TRBJ2-3; D is perhaps TRBD1 (7 bases). V dropped 10 bases and J dropped 0 bases, with 17 bases sitting between them. Germline CDR1 is LNHDA and CDR2 is SQIVND (reference sequence). This CDR3 comprises 15 residues. CDR3 bases: TGTGCCACCCGAAGACAGGGACTTAGCACAGATACGCAGTATTTT. It codes for CATRRQGLSTDTQYF.

At least ten counts were recorded for this clonotype. The chain combines TRBV18 with TRBJ2-7, with 11 bases lining up with TRBD2. This CDR3 comprises 14 residues. V shed 8 bases and J 3 bases; nucleotides not matched to a gene: 6. The V gene's germline CDR1 is KGHSH and CDR2 LQKENI. CDR3 loop: CASLTGTSGYEQYF. The CDR3, as DNA: TGTGCCAGCCTCACGGGGACTAGCGGCTACGAGCAGTACTTC.

The chain has TRBV28 and TRBJ2-3; perhaps TRBD2 as D (6 bases). V lost 4 bases and J lost 8, with 13 bases in between. Germline CDR1 and CDR2: MDHEN and SYDVKM. This CDR3 comprises 13 residues. CDR3 residues: CASSSSGPGTQYF. DNA of the CDR3: TGTGCCAGCAGTTCGAGCGGGCCAGGTACGCAGTATTTT.

This clonotype counts as medium-sized. This chain links TRBV6-1 with TRBJ2-2, with D unclear. V dropped 4 bases and J dropped 4 bases, with 7 bases sitting between them. Germline CDR1 and CDR2: MNHNS and SASEGT. The CDR3 sequence is 13 residues long. The CDR3: CASSGLLTGELFF. In DNA form, the CDR3 reads TGTGCCAGCAGTGGACTCCTCACCGGGGAGCTGTTTTTT.

By share, this clonotype counts as medium-sized (0.01 to 0.1%). The chain links TRBV12-3 or TRBV12-4 to TRBJ2-1; TRBD2 matches 12 bases. V lost 6 bases to trimming and J lost 7 bases; unmatched junction nucleotides: 7. This CDR3 is built from 15 residues. CDR3 coding DNA: TGTGCCAGCAGCGATCTAGCGGGAGGGAGGAATGAGCAGTTCTTC. It translates to CASSDLAGGRNEQFF.

There are many counts of this clonotype. The chain uses TRBV19 and TRBJ2-7; 8 positions match TRBD1. Germline V CDR1 and CDR2: LNHDA, SQIVND (reference sequence). CDR3 size: 14 residues. With 7 bases clipped from V and 1 base from J, the junction kept 6 bases outside the gene matches. The CDR3, as DNA: TGTGCCAGTAAACCAGGGGGCGGTTCCTACGAGCAGTACTTC. Translated, it gives CASKPGGGSYEQYF.

In its sample, this clonotype is medium-sized. The V and J genes are TRBV19 and TRBJ2-7; D might be TRBD2 (6 bases). The V gene lost 4 bases and the J gene lost 0 bases, with 10 bases spanning the gap. The CDR3 is made up of 14 amino acids. Germline V CDR1 and CDR2: LNHDA, SQIVND (reference sequence). CDR3 DNA sequence: TGTGCCAGTAGTACGGGACTGGCCTCCTACGAGCAGTACTTC. It encodes CASSTGLASYEQYF.

A few counts support this clonotype. The V and J genes are TRBV29-1 and TRBJ1-2; the D is unclear. This CDR3 is 13 amino acids long. Per germline, CDR1 SQVTM and CDR2 ANQGSEA. The V end lost 6 bases, the J end lost 8 bases, and 19 bases lay between the germline ends. The CDR3 here is CSVAKAVNIGYTF. The CDR3 DNA reads TGCAGCGTCGCAAAGGCTGTTAACATCGGCTACACCTTC. Looking up the rest from reference TRBV29-1 and TRBJ1-2 gives the full variable domain: SAVISQKPSRDICQRGTSLTIQCQVDSQVTMMFWYRQQPGQSLTLIATANQGSEATYESGFVIDKFPISRPNLTFSTLTVSNMSPEDSSIYLCSVAKAVNIGYTFGSGTRLTVV.

This chain uses TRBV5-1 with TRBJ2-7; D ambiguous. The germline V gene has CDR1 SGHRS and CDR2 YFSETQ. V lost 0 bases to trimming and J lost 3 bases, with 7 bases between them. The CDR3 contains 13 residues. The CDR3 protein is CASSLAGLYEQYF. For the CDR3, the DNA is TGCGCCAGCAGCTTGGCCGGTCTCTACGAGCAGTACTTC.

Note on this clonotype: A much more abundant neighbour one base away suggests this may be a read error. The rearrangement joins TRBV28 to TRBJ2-2, with 7 bases that match TRBD1. Looked up from germline, CDR1 is MDHEN and CDR2 is SYDVKM. The CDR3 is 15 residues long. The CDR3 sequence: CASSPRQGRAGEQFF. The CDR3 coding sequence is TGTGCCAGCAGTCCCCGACAGGGCAGGGCCGGGGAGCAGTTTTTT.

In this sample, this clonotype is medium-sized. V is TRBV12-3 or TRBV12-4 and J is TRBJ2-6; D gene ambiguous. Trimming shortened V by 8 bases and J by 2 bases, and 7 bases separated the two germline ends. The CDR3 is 13 residues long. The chain's CDR3 is CASYRAGANVLTF. The CDR3, as DNA: TGTGCCAGCTATAGGGCTGGGGCCAACGTCCTGACTTTC.

This clonotype came up a few times. The chain is built from TRBV19 and TRBJ1-5; D is possibly TRBD1 (6 bases). The V end was cut by 1 base, the J end by 1 base, with 11 bases between. Germline V gene sequence: CDR1 LNHDA, CDR2 SQIVND (reference sequence). The CDR3 totals 16 residues. CDR3 sequence reads: CASSIAWGASNQPQHF. The CDR3 bases are TGTGCCAGTAGTATAGCTTGGGGGGCGAGCAATCAGCCCCAGCATTTT.

This clonotype was observed many times. The V gene is TRBV7-8, the J gene TRBJ2-7; D is possibly TRBD1 (7 bases). Germline V gene sequence: CDR1 SGHVS, CDR2 FQNEAQ. With 4 bases removed from V and 4 bases from J, the gap between germline ends came to 14 bases. The CDR3 extends over 14 amino acids. DNA for the CDR3: TGTGCCAGCAGCTCCGACAGGGACTTATACGAGCAGTACTTC. This codes for CASSSDRDLYEQYF.

This clonotype was detected a few times. The chain is built from TRBV6-1 and TRBJ2-1, with D perhaps matching TRBD2 (6 bases). This CDR3 has 15 amino acids. The germline V and J ends were trimmed by 8 bases and 5 bases, with 19 bases remaining between them. From germline, CDR1 is MNHNS and CDR2 SASEGT. CDR3 bases: TGTGCCAGCGGACCAACGGGACTTCTACACAATGAGCAGTTCTTC. Amino acids: CASGPTGLLHNEQFF.

The J gene is TRBJ1-1, the V gene TRBV3-1; tentatively, D is TRBD1 (6 bases). The CDR3 totals 15 residues. CDR1 and CDR2 from the germline V gene are LGHDT and YNNKEL (reference sequence). V dropped 6 bases and J dropped 6 bases, with 20 bases sitting between them. CDR3 nucleotide sequence: TGTGCCAGCAGGCCCAGCAACGACAGGTCCGCTGAAGCTTTCTTT. Encoded protein: CASRPSNDRSAEAFF.

The chain carries TRBV19 and TRBJ2-5, with 7 bases aligning to TRBD2. The CDR3 spans 16 residues. The germline CDR1 and CDR2 sequences are LNHDA and SQIVND (reference sequence). Trimming cost V 7 bases and J 5 bases; bases outside gene matches: 16. CDR3 amino acids: CASKKTGGLEKETQYF. CDR3 nucleotide sequence: TGTGCCAGTAAGAAGACGGGAGGCCTCGAGAAGGAGACCCAGTACTTC.

By sample share, this clonotype is medium-sized. This chain uses TRBV3-1 with TRBJ1-1; D not certain. The CDR3 has 14 residues. Germline CDR1 and CDR2: LGHDT and YNNKEL (reference sequence). The ends were cut back, 1 base at V and 4 bases at J, with 10 bases in the middle. Written as DNA, the CDR3 is TGTGCCAGCAGCCAAGGTTTAGGGAGCACTGAAGCTTTCTTT. Translating gives CASSQGLGSTEAFF.